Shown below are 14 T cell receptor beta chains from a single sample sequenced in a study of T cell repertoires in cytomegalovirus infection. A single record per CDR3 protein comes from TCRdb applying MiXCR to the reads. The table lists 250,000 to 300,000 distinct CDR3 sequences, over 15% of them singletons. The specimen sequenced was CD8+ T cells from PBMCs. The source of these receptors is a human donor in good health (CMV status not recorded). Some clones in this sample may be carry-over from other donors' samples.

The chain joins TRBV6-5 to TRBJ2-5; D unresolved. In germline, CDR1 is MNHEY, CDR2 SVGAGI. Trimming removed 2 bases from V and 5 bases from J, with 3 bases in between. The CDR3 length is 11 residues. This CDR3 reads CASSYMETQYF. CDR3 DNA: TGTGCCAGCAGTTACATGGAGACCCAGTACTTC.

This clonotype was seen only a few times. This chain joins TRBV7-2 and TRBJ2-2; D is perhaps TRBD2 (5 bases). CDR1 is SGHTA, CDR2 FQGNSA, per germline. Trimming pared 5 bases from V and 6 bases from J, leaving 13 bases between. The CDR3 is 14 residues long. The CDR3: CASSPRRAAGELFF. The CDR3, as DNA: TGTGCCAGCAGCCCACGGCGGGCCGCCGGGGAGCTGTTTTTT. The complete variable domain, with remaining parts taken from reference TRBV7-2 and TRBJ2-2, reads GAGVSQSPSNKVTEKGKDVELRCDPISGHTALYWYRQSLGQGLEFLIYFQGNSAPDKSGLPSDRFSAERTGGSVSTLTIQRTQQEDSAVYLCASSPRRAAGELFFGEGSRLTVL.

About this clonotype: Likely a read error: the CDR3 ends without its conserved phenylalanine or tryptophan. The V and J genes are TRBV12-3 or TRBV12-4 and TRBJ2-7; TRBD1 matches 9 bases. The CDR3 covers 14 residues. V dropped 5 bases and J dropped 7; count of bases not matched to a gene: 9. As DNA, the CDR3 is TGTGCCAGCAGTATCCGGGACAGGGAGCGGGAGCAGTACTCC. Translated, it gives CASSIRDREREQYS.

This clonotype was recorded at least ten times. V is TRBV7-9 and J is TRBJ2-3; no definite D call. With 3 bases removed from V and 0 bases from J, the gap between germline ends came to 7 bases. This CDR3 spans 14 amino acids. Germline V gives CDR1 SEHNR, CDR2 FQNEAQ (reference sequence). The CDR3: CASSFTISTDTQYF. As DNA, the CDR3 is TGTGCCAGCAGCTTCACCATCAGCACAGATACGCAGTATTTT. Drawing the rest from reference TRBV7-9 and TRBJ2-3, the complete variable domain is DTGVSQNPRHKITKRGQNVTFRCDPISEHNRLYWYRQTLGQGPEFLTYFQNEAQLEKSRLLSDRFSAERPKGSFSTLEIQRTEQGDSAMYLCASSFTISTDTQYFGPGTRLTVL.

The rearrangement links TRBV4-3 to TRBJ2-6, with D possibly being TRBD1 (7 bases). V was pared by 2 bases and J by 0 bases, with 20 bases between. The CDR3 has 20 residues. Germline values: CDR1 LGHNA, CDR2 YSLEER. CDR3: CASSQSSIQGRGSGANVLTF. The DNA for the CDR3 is TGCGCCAGCAGCCAATCTAGCATACAGGGGCGGGGCTCTGGGGCCAACGTCCTGACTTTC.

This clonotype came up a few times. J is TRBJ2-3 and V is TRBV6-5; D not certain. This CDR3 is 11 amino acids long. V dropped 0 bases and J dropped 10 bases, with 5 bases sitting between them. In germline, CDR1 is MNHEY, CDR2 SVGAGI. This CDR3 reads CASSYSEAQYF. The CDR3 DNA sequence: TGTGCCAGCAGTTACTCTGAAGCGCAGTATTTT.

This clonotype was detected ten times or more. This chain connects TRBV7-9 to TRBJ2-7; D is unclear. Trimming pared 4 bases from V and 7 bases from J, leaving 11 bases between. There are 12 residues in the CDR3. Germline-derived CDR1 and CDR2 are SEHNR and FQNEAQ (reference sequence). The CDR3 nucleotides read TGTGCCAGCAGCTCTCAGGCCAGAGAGCAGTACTTC. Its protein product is CASSSQAREQYF.

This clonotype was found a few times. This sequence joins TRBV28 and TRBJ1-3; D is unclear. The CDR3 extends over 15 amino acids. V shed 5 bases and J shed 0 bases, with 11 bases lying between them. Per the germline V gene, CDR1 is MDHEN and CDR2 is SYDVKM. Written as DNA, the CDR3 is TGTGCCAGCAGTCAAGTCGTGAGCTCTGGAAACACCATATATTTT. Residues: CASSQVVSSGNTIYF.

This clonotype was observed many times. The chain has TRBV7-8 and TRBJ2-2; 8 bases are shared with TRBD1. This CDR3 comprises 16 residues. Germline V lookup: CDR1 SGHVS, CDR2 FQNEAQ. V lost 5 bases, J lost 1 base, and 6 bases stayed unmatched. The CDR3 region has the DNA TGTGCCAGCAGCGTCCGGACAGGGCTGAACACCGGGGAGCTGTTTTTT. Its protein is CASSVRTGLNTGELFF.

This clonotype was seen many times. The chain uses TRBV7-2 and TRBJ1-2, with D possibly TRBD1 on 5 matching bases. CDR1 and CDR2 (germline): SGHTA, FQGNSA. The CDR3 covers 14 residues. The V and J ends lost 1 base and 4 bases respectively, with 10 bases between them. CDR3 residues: CASSLDQGAYGYTF. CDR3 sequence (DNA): TGTGCCAGCAGCTTAGATCAGGGAGCCTATGGCTACACCTTC.

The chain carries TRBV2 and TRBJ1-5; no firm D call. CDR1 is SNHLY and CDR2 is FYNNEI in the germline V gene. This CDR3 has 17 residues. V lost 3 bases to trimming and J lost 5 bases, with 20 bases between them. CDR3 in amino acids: CASSDEGLKEWDQPQHF. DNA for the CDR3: TGTGCCAGCAGTGATGAAGGTTTGAAAGAATGGGATCAGCCCCAGCATTTT. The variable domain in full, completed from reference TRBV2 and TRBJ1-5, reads EPEVTQTPSHQVTQMGQEVILRCVPISNHLYFYWYRQILGQKVEFLVSFYNNEISEKSEIFDDQFSVERPDGSNFTLKIRSTKLEDSAMYFCASSDEGLKEWDQPQHFGDGTRLSIL.

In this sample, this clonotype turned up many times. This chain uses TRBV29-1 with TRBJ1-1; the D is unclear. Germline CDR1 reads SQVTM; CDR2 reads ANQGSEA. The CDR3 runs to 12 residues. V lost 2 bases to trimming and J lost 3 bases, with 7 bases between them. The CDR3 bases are TGCAGCGTTGAACCTTCTTACACTGAAGCTTTCTTT. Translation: CSVEPSYTEAFF. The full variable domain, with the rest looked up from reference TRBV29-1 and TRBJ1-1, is SAVISQKPSRDICQRGTSLTIQCQVDSQVTMMFWYRQQPGQSLTLIATANQGSEATYESGFVIDKFPISRPNLTFSTLTVSNMSPEDSSIYLCSVEPSYTEAFFGQGTRLTVV.

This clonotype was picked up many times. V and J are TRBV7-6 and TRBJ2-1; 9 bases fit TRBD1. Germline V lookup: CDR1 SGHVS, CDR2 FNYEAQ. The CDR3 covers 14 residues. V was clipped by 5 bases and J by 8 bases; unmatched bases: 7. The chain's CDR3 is CASSILTGGDEQFF. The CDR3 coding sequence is TGTGCCAGCAGCATCCTGACAGGGGGAGATGAGCAGTTCTTC.

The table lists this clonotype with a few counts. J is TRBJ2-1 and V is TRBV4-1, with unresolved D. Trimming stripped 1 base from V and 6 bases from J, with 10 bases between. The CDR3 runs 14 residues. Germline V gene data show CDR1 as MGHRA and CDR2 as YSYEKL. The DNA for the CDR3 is TGCGCCAGCAGCCAAGTTGGGGAAAGCAATGAGCAGTTCTTC. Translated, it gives CASSQVGESNEQFF.